What follows is one TCR beta chain and its context. This sample stems from a study of blood T cell repertoires in COVID-19. V dropped 2 bases and J dropped 6; count of bases not matched to a gene: 8. Germline V gene data show CDR1 as MNHEY and CDR2 as SVGAGI. This CDR3 has 16 residues. Original processing methods: By means of reference gene primer amplification, nucleated cell counts were estimated. Profiling relied on immunoSEQ multiplex PCR, and the TCRdb table lists in-frame clones only, not all of them. D and trimming come from the DNA, and the V and J calls and clone size come from that table. Of some 200,000 clones detected, 86% appear once; the ten largest clones hold approximately 6.1%.

The sequenced sample was peripheral blood. This clonotype was sampled from an elderly man with acute or convalescent COVID-19. V usage is TRBV6-5 and J usage is TRBJ2-1; 9 bases match TRBD2. In nucleotides, the CDR3 is TGTGCCAGCAGTTACCAGCGGGAGGAGTTTTTCAATGAGCAGTTCTTC. Encoded protein: CASSYQREEFFNEQFF.